The T cell receptor (beta chain) under discussion was sequenced for a study of beta chain features in type 1 diabetes. This clone was counted only a few times. Its target is not known. Every donor had blood drawn once into heparin, roughly 110 mL on average. Sorting based on CD45RO/CCR7/CD25/CD127/CD95/CD27 separated CD4+ naive, central memory, regulatory and stem cell-like memory cells. Every sorted population was more than 95% pure. Every isolated RNA sample was fully reverse transcribed, so sequencing captured expressed TCRB transcripts. Sequencing used immunoSEQ multiplex PCR; TCRdb keeps in-frame clones, though not all of them. The sample has 600,000 to 700,000 clones, roughly 12% seen once. V lost 5 bases to trimming and J lost 6 bases; unmatched junction nucleotides: 3. Germline CDR1 is SGHTA and CDR2 is FQGNSA. This CDR3 has 13 residues. General study points: Moderate yet significant TCRB CDR3 shortening was seen in Type 1 diabetes patients in all four CD4+ subsets. PCR could preferentially amplify shorter templates, alike in patients and controls.

The specimen sequenced was naive CD4+ T cells from blood. The chain employs TRBV7-2 and TRBJ2-2, with 7 bases lining up with TRBD1. This clonotype was sampled from a man aged 30 to 39 with type 1 diabetes. For the CDR3, the DNA is TGTGCCAGCAGCCAGGGACAGCCCGGGGAGCTGTTTTTT. It encodes CASSQGQPGELFF.